This TCR beta chain was documented in a study of blood T cells in healthy people across ages. General study results and limits: The fall in TCR beta diversity per million T cells was roughly linear with age.

Together with a sample-barcoded 5' primer, a J-beta primer mix was included in a second PCR lasting roughly 6 to 12 cycles. Each cDNA was tagged by a template-switch adaptor containing 12 random nucleotides. Every sample returned 2.5 million or more CDR3-containing paired-end reads. TCRdb reprocessed the 5' RACE reads with MiXCR, giving one entry per CDR3 protein. The sample contains about 1,600,000 distinct CDR3 sequences, around 39% of which appear only once. J gave up 0 bases and V 4 bases, and 4 bases lay outside the gene matches. The CDR3 extends over 15 amino acids. Looked up from germline, CDR1 is SGHTA and CDR2 is FQGNSA. This clonotype was counted between two and nine times. As yet, its antigen is unknown.

The sequence came from a woman in her late teens or twenties in good health. Material: blood. The V gene is TRBV7-2, the J gene TRBJ2-3; 7 nucleotides align to TRBD2. The DNA for the CDR3 is TGTGCCAGCAGCTCCCCGGGGGGTAGCACAGATACGCAGTATTTT. Protein sequence: CASSSPGGSTDTQYF.